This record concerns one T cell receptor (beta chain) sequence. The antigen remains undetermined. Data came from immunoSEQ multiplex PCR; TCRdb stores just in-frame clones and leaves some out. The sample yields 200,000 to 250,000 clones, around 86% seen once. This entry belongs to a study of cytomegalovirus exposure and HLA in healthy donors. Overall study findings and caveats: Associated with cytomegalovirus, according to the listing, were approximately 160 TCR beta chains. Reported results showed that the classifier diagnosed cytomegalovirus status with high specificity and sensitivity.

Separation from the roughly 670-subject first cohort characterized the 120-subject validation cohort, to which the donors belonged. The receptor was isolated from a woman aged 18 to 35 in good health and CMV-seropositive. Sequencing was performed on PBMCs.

CDR3 sequence (DNA): TGTGCCAGCAGTCACCGGACTAGCGGATCCTACGAGCAGTACTTC. The encoded protein is CASSHRTSGSYEQYF. This sequence joins TRBV27 and TRBJ2-7; 10 nucleotides line up with TRBD2. The CDR3 is 15 amino acids. The V segment lost 5 bases and the J segment 1 base; nucleotides outside the gene matches: 5. CDR1 MNHEY and CDR2 SMNVEV come from the germline V gene (reference sequence).